Shown below are 28 T cell receptor beta chains from a single sample sequenced in a study of blood T cell repertoires in COVID-19. The repertoire was sequenced with immunoSEQ multiplex PCR; TCRdb's copy has only in-frame clones and lacks some. The table has 360,000 or so clones, about nine tenths seen once. The sample consisted of PBMCs or T cells enriched from blood (not recorded which). The receptors here all came from a young woman who had been exposed to COVID-19.

This clone has a single count. CDR3 residues: CSVEDMTSGRQWEQFF. The CDR3 region has the DNA TGCAGCGTTGAAGACATGACTAGCGGGAGGCAATGGGAGCAGTTCTTC. The rearrangement links TRBV29-1 to TRBJ2-1, with TRBD2 matching over 13 bases. Germline CDR1 reads SQVTM; CDR2 reads ANQGSEA. The CDR3 covers 16 residues. V shed 0 bases and J 10 bases; nucleotides not matched to a gene: 9.

The chain has TRBV29-1 and TRBJ2-7, with TRBD2 matching over 8 bases. This CDR3 has 13 amino acids. V shed 4 bases, J shed 7 bases, and the junction held 9 bases outside the gene matches. Germline V CDR1 and CDR2: SQVTM, ANQGSEA. Here the CDR3 reads CSVVRRGAFEQYF. As DNA, the CDR3 is TGCAGCGTTGTCCGGCGGGGGGCCTTTGAGCAGTACTTC.

The rearrangement uses TRBV2 and TRBJ1-6, with a possible D match to TRBD1 (5 bases). The CDR3 loop spans 15 amino acids. Germline V gene lookup returns CDR1 SNHLY and CDR2 FYNNEI. V shed 6 bases and J shed 5 bases, with 14 bases lying between them. CDR3 nucleotides: TGTGCCAGCAGCTCCCTTGACAGAGATAATTCACCCCTCCACTTT. It yields the protein CASSSLDRDNSPLHF.

The chain uses TRBV11-2 and TRBJ2-7; TRBD1 aligns across 9 bases. Germline V CDR1 and CDR2: SGHAT, FQNNGV. The CDR3 length is 14 residues. Trimming cost V 3 bases and J 2 bases; bases outside gene matches: 2. CDR3 DNA sequence: TGTGCCAGCAGCTTCGGACAGGGGCCCTACGAGCAGTACTTC. Protein product: CASSFGQGPYEQYF.

The V call is TRBV5-5, the J call TRBJ1-2; D gene unclear. Per germline, CDR1 SGHKS and CDR2 YYEKEE (reference sequence). This CDR3 is 14 amino acids long. Trimming left V 4 bases short and J 8 bases short, with 18 bases between. The CDR3 is CASSPKGRVEGYTF. The DNA of the CDR3 is TGTGCCAGCAGCCCAAAAGGGCGGGTTGAGGGCTACACCTTC.

The chain joins TRBV28 to TRBJ1-3; perhaps TRBD1 as D (6 bases). Per the germline V gene, CDR1 is MDHEN and CDR2 is SYDVKM. The CDR3 totals 17 residues. Trimming took off 5 bases at V and 3 bases at J, with 20 bases between the two ends. The DNA of the CDR3 is TGTGCCAGCAGTCCCCTCTTCCCCAGGACAGATGGAAACACCATATATTTT. As protein: CASSPLFPRTDGNTIYF.

The chain combines TRBV27 with TRBJ2-7, with 12 bases fitting TRBD2. This CDR3 comprises 15 residues. V lost 3 bases to trimming and J lost 1 base; unmatched junction nucleotides: 1. Germline-derived CDR1 and CDR2 are MNHEY and SMNVEV (reference sequence). The CDR3 coding sequence is TGTGCCAGCAGTTTGACTAGCGGGAGATCCTACGAGCAGTACTTC. Translating gives CASSLTSGRSYEQYF.

The chain uses TRBV5-4 and TRBJ1-2; D not certain. CDR3 size: 17 residues. Deletions cut 0 bases from V and 8 bases from J, with 23 bases between. CDR1 and CDR2 from the germline V gene are SGHNT and YYREEE (reference sequence). Here the CDR3 reads CASSLEVGRSGPKGYTF. The CDR3 bases are TGTGCCAGCAGCTTGGAGGTGGGGAGAAGCGGTCCCAAGGGCTACACCTTC.

This clone was recorded many times. The V and J genes are TRBV4-1 and TRBJ1-1, with D possibly TRBD1 on 5 matching bases. This CDR3 comprises 14 residues. Trimming pared 1 base from V and 5 bases from J, leaving 11 bases between. Germline lookup yields CDR1 MGHRA and CDR2 YSYEKL. The CDR3 loop is CASSQVGQGTEAFF. In DNA, the CDR3 is TGCGCCAGCAGCCAAGTGGGGCAGGGTACTGAAGCTTTCTTT.

This clone was observed a handful of times. V gene TRBV7-9 combines with J gene TRBJ1-5; 8 bases match TRBD1. CDR1 and CDR2 (germline): SEHNR, FQNEAQ (reference sequence). This CDR3 comprises 14 residues. The V and J ends lost 3 bases and 5 bases, in that order; junction bases with no gene match: 3. CDR3 residues: CASSLDRVDQPQHF. In nucleotides, the CDR3 is TGTGCCAGCAGCTTGGACAGGGTCGATCAGCCCCAGCATTTT.

The CDR3 DNA reads as TGTGCCACCAGCAGAGGGCGCGGGGGACTCTACAATGAGCAGTTCTTC. Translation gives CATSRGRGGLYNEQFF. This rearrangement joins TRBV15 to TRBJ2-1; 7 nucleotides agree with TRBD2. J was trimmed by 3 bases and V by 1 base; bases with no gene match: 6. CDR1 is LNHNV and CDR2 is YYDKDF in the germline V gene (reference sequence). This CDR3 region has 16 residues.

The chain has TRBV30 and TRBJ2-7; the match to TRBD1 covers 10 bases. With V trimmed by 1 base and J by 5 bases, 2 bases remained unmatched. Germline lookup yields CDR1 GTSNPN and CDR2 SVGIG (reference sequence). This CDR3 is 13 amino acids long. The CDR3 reads CAWSEDRGNEQYF. The CDR3 DNA sequence: TGTGCCTGGAGTGAGGACAGGGGGAACGAGCAGTACTTC.

The V gene is TRBV30, the J gene TRBJ2-5; 9 bases align to TRBD1. Germline CDR1 reads GTSNPN; CDR2 reads SVGIG (reference sequence). J lost 5 bases, V lost 2 bases, and 9 bases had no gene match. The CDR3 totals 15 residues. CDR3 sequence: CAWSKPTGGRETQYF. CDR3 bases: TGTGCCTGGAGTAAACCAACAGGGGGCCGGGAGACCCAGTACTTC. Based on the CDR3 plus reference TRBV30 and TRBJ2-5, the full variable domain is SQTIHQWPATLVQPVGSPLSLECTVEGTSNPNLYWYRQAAGRGLQLLFYSVGIGQISSEVPQNLSASRPQDRQFILSSKKLLLSDSGFYLCAWSKPTGGRETQYFGPGTRLLVL.

This clone has just one count. This sequence joins TRBV7-2 and TRBJ2-3; TRBD2 matches at 13 bases. CDR1 and CDR2 (germline): SGHTA, FQGNSA. With V trimmed by 2 bases and J by 0 bases, 8 bases remained unmatched. The CDR3 is made up of 19 amino acids. The CDR3 loop reads CASSLRGLAGDWSTDTQYF. CDR3 DNA: TGTGCCAGCAGCTTAAGAGGACTAGCGGGAGACTGGAGCACAGATACGCAGTATTTT. Full variable domain (remainder filled in from reference TRBV7-2 and TRBJ2-3): GAGVSQSPSNKVTEKGKDVELRCDPISGHTALYWYRQSLGQGLEFLIYFQGNSAPDKSGLPSDRFSAERTGGSVSTLTIQRTQQEDSAVYLCASSLRGLAGDWSTDTQYFGPGTRLTVL.

The CDR3 spells CASSLGLGGYEQYF. Here the CDR3 DNA reads TGTGCCAGCAGTTTGGGACTTGGGGGGTACGAGCAGTACTTC. The J gene is TRBJ2-7, the V gene TRBV27; a weak D match, TRBD2 (6 bases). CDR3 length: 14 residues. V was pared by 3 bases and J by 4 bases, with 13 bases between. Germline values: CDR1 MNHEY, CDR2 SMNVEV (reference sequence).

The chain recombines TRBV28 with TRBJ1-2, with D perhaps matching TRBD1 (6 bases). This CDR3 has 11 amino acids. CDR1 is MDHEN and CDR2 is SYDVKM in the germline V gene. The V gene lost 5 bases and the J gene lost 7 bases, with 8 bases spanning the gap. The CDR3 DNA reads TGTGCCAGCAGTGGGGGGGCTGGCTACACCTTC. The encoded protein is CASSGGAGYTF.

The chain uses TRBV2 and TRBJ2-1; TRBD2 aligns across 12 bases. The germline V gene has CDR1 SNHLY and CDR2 FYNNEI. The ends lost 9 bases at V and 8 bases at J; junction bases unmatched: 11. This CDR3 contains 15 residues. The DNA of the CDR3 is TGTGCCAGACAGCAGACTAGCGGGAGTTCATATGAGCAGTTCTTC. It specifies CARQQTSGSSYEQFF.

The chain is built from TRBV18 and TRBJ2-7; 8 bases are a match to TRBD1. CDR1 and CDR2 (germline): KGHSH, LQKENI. The CDR3 loop spans 13 amino acids. The junction had 4 bases not matched to a gene; V was cut back by 6 bases and J by 3 bases. CDR3 bases: TGTGCCAGCTCGGTGACAGGGGACTACGAGCAGTACTTC. Translated, it gives CASSVTGDYEQYF.

This clone was found a few times. This sequence joins TRBV30 and TRBJ2-7; D is perhaps TRBD1 (6 bases). Trimming cost V 4 bases and J 0 bases, with 13 bases left between them. The V gene's germline CDR1 is GTSNPN and CDR2 SVGIG (reference sequence). This CDR3 contains 14 residues. The CDR3 nucleotides are TGTGCCTGGACCAGGACAGCCTACTCCTACGAGCAGTACTTC. Residues: CAWTRTAYSYEQYF.

J is TRBJ1-1 and V is TRBV28; D gene uncertain. The CDR3 has 16 residues. V lost 5 bases and J 1 base, leaving 17 bases between the germline ends. CDR1 is MDHEN and CDR2 is SYDVKM in the germline V gene. The CDR3 sequence: CASSPRAPPQNTEAFF. The CDR3 bases are TGTGCCAGCAGTCCCCGCGCTCCACCTCAGAACACTGAAGCTTTCTTT.

There are a few counts of this clone. This chain uses TRBV4-1 with TRBJ2-2; 9 bases line up with TRBD2. The length of the CDR3 is 17 residues. Losses at the gene ends were 0 bases for V and 2 bases for J; bases not matched to a gene: 4. CDR1 and CDR2 (germline): MGHRA, YSYEKL. The CDR3 nucleotides are TGCGCCAGCAGCCAAGACCCTAGCGGGGCCAACACCGGGGAGCTGTTTTTT. Encoded protein: CASSQDPSGANTGELFF.

This chain joins TRBV30 and TRBJ1-1, with a weak D call TRBD1 (5 bases). Germline V gene data show CDR1 as GTSNPN and CDR2 as SVGIG (reference sequence). V was trimmed by 4 bases and J by 4 bases, leaving 7 bases between them. The CDR3 has 11 residues. The CDR3 reads CAWIRGTEAFF. The CDR3 DNA sequence: TGTGCCTGGATAAGGGGCACTGAAGCTTTCTTT.

This clone showed up just a few times. The J gene is TRBJ1-5, the V gene TRBV24-1, with 8 bases that match TRBD1. V gave up 5 bases and J gave up 2 bases; unmatched junction bases: 4. The CDR3 extends over 15 amino acids. Germline CDR1 is KGHDR and CDR2 is SFDVKD. This chain's CDR3 is CATSGMGQGNQPQHF. The CDR3 nucleotides read TGTGCCACCAGTGGCATGGGACAGGGCAATCAGCCCCAGCATTTT.

V gene TRBV6-5 combines with J gene TRBJ1-5; 9 nucleotides line up with TRBD1. V lost 6 bases to trimming and J lost 4 bases; unmatched junction nucleotides: 7. The germline V gene has CDR1 MNHEY and CDR2 SVGAGI. This CDR3 is built from 15 residues. The CDR3 spells CASRGPGQGNQPQHF. CDR3 bases: TGTGCCAGCAGAGGCCCGGGACAGGGAAATCAGCCCCAGCATTTT.

The gene calls are TRBV18 and TRBJ2-5; TRBD1 matches at 7 bases. The V segment lost 1 base and the J segment 5 bases; nucleotides outside the gene matches: 7. The length of the CDR3 is 15 residues. Germline-derived CDR1 and CDR2 are KGHSH and LQKENI. The CDR3 loop reads CASSPLGTVGETQYF. The CDR3 bases are TGTGCCAGCTCACCACTTGGGACAGTAGGTGAGACCCAGTACTTC. Full variable domain (missing parts from reference TRBV18 and TRBJ2-5): NAGVMQNPRHLVRRRGQEARLRCSPMKGHSHVYWYRQLPEEGLKFMVYLQKENIIDESGMPKERFSAEFPKEGPSILRIQQVVRGDSAAYFCASSPLGTVGETQYFGPGTRLLVL.

This clone has a handful of counts. The J gene is TRBJ1-6, the V gene TRBV7-6; TRBD1 is a possible D gene (5 bases). V lost 5 bases and J 10 bases, leaving 15 bases between the germline ends. Germline assignment: CDR1 SGHVS and CDR2 FNYEAQ. This CDR3 has 14 amino acids. The CDR3 nucleotides read TGTGCCAGCAGCCCAACGGCAGGGTACTCACCCCTCCACTTT. Its translation is CASSPTAGYSPLHF.

The V call is TRBV19, the J call TRBJ1-5; TRBD1 matches at 9 bases. This CDR3 comprises 23 residues. Germline V gene sequence: CDR1 LNHDA, CDR2 SQIVND (reference sequence). V shed 3 bases, J shed 0 bases, and the junction held 24 bases outside the gene matches. CDR3 in amino acids: CASSIRRSLTGGEVPYSNQPQHF. CDR3 DNA: TGTGCCAGTAGTATTCGTCGTTCCCTAACAGGGGGCGAAGTCCCTTATAGCAATCAGCCCCAGCATTTT.

The V gene is TRBV11-3, the J gene TRBJ1-4; perhaps TRBD1 as D (5 bases). V lost 2 bases, J lost 8 bases, and 9 bases lay in between. The length of the CDR3 is 13 residues. Germline CDR1 and CDR2: SGHNT and YENEEA. CDR3 nucleotides: TGTGCCAGCAGCTTACAGGACAACGAAAAACTGTTTTTT. As protein: CASSLQDNEKLFF.